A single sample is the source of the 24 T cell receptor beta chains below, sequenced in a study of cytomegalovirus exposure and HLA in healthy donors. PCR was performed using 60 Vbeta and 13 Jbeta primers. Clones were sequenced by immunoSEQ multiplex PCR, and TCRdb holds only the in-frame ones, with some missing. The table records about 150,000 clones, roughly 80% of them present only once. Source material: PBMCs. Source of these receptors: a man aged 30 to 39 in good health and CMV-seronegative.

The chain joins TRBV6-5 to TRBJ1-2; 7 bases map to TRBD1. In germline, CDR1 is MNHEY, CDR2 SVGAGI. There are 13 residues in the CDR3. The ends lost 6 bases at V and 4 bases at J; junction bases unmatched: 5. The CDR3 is CASSEGAIYGYTF. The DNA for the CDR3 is TGTGCCAGCAGCGAGGGGGCCATCTATGGCTACACCTTC.

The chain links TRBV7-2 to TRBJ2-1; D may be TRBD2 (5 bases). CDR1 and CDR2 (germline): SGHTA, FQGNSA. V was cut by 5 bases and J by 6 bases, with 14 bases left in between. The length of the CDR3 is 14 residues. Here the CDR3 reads CASSPQDGVNEQFF. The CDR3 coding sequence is TGTGCCAGCAGCCCCCAGGACGGGGTCAATGAGCAGTTCTTC.

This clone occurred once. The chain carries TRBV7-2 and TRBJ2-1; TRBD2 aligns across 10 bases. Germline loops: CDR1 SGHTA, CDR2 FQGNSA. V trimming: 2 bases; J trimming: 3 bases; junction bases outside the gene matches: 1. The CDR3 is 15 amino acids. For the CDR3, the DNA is TGTGCCAGCAGCTTAAGGACTAGCGGCTACAATGAGCAGTTCTTC. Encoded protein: CASSLRTSGYNEQFF.

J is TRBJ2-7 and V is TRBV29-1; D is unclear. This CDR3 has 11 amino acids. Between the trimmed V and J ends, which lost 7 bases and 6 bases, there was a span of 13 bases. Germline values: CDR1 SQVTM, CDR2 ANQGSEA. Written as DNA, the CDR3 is TGCAGCGCCCGGTACCAAAGCGAGCAGTACTTC. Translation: CSARYQSEQYF.

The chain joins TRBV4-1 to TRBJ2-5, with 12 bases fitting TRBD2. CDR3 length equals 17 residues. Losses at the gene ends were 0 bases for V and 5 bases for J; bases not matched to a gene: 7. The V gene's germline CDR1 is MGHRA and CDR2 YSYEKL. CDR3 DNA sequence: TGCGCCAGCAGCCAAGAAGCCCTAGCGGGAGGGTCGGAGACCCAGTACTTC. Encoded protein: CASSQEALAGGSETQYF.

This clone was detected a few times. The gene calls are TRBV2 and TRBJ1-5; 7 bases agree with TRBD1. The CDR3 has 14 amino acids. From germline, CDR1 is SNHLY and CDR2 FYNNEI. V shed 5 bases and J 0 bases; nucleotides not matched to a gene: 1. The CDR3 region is CASSWDSSNQPQHF. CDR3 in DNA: TGTGCCAGCAGTTGGGACAGTAGCAATCAGCCCCAGCATTTT.

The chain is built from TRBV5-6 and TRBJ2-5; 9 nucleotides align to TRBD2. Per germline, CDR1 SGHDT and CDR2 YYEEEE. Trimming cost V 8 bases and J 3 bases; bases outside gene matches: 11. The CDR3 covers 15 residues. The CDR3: CASLPGLAGKETQYF. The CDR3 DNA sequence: TGTGCCAGTTTGCCGGGACTAGCAGGAAAAGAGACCCAGTACTTC.

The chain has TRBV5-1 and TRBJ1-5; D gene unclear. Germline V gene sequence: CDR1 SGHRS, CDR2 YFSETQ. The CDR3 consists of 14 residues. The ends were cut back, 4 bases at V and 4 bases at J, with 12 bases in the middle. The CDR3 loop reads CASSPSPGNQPQHF. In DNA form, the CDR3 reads TGCGCCAGCAGCCCCTCCCCCGGGAATCAGCCCCAGCATTTT. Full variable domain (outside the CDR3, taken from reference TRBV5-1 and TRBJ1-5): KAGVTQTPRYLIKTRGQQVTLSCSPISGHRSVSWYQQTPGQGLQFLFEYFSETQRNKGNFPGRFSGRQFSNSRSEMNVSTLELGDSALYLCASSPSPGNQPQHFGDGTRLSIL.

In DNA form, the CDR3 reads TGTGCCAGCTCACCGAGACCAGGCGCCTTGGAAAATTGGGCAACTAATGAAAAACTGTTTTTT. It encodes CASSPRPGALENWATNEKLFF. The rearrangement links TRBV18 to TRBJ1-4; D remains unclear. CDR1 is KGHSH, CDR2 LQKENI, per germline. Trimming took off 3 bases at V and 0 bases at J, with 26 bases between the two ends. The CDR3 loop spans 21 amino acids.

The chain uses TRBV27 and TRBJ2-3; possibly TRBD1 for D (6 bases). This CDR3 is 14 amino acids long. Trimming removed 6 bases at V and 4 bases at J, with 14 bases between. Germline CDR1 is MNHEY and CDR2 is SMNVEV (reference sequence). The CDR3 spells CASRPGQWADTQYF. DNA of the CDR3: TGTGCCAGCAGGCCCGGACAGTGGGCAGATACGCAGTATTTT.

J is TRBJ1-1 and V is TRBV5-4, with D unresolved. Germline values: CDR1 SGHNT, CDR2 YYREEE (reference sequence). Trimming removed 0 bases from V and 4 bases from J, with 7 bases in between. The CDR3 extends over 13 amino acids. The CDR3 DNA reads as TGTGCCAGCAGCTTGGCCTGGAGCACTGAAGCTTTCTTT. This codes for CASSLAWSTEAFF.

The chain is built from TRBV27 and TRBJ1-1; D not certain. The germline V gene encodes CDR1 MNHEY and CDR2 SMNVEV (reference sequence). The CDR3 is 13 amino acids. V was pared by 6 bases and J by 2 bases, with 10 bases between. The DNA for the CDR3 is TGTGCCAGCAGATTAACAGCAAACACTGAAGCTTTCTTT. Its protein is CASRLTANTEAFF.

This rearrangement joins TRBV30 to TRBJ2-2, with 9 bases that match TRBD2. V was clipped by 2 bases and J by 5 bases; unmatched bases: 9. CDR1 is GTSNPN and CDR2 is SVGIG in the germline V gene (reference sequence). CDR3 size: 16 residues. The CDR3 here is CAWSILAGKATGELFF. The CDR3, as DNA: TGTGCCTGGAGTATTCTAGCGGGAAAGGCGACCGGGGAGCTGTTTTTT.

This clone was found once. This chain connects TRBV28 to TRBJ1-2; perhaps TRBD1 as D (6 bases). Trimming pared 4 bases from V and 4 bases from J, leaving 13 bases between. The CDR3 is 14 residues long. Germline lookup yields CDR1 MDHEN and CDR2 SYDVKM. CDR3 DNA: TGTGCCAGCAGTTCCCTGACAGGATTCTATGGCTACACCTTC. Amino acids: CASSSLTGFYGYTF.

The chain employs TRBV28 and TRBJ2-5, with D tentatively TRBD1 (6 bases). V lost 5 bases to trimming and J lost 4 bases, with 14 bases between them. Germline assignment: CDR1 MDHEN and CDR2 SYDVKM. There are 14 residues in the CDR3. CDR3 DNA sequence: TGTGCCAGCAGTAAACAGGGTGGGGCAGAGACCCAGTACTTC. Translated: CASSKQGGAETQYF.

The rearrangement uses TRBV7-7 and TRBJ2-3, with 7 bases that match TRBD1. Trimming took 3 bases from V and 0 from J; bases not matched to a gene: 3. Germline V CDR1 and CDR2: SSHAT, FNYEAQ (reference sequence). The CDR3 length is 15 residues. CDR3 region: CASSLRGLSTDTQYF. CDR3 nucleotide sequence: TGTGCCAGCAGCTTGAGGGGGCTGAGCACAGATACGCAGTATTTT. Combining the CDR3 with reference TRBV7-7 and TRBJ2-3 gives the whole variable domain GAGVSQSPRYKVTKRGQDVTLRCDPISSHATLYWYQQALGQGPEFLTYFNYEAQPDKSGLPSDRFSAERPEGSISTLTIQRTEQRDSAMYRCASSLRGLSTDTQYFGPGTRLTVL.

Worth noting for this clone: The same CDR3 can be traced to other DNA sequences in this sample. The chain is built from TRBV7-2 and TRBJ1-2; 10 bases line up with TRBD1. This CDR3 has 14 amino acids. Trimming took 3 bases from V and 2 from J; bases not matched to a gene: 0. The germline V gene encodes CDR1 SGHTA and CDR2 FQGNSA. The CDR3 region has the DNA TGTGCCAGCAGCTTGGACAGGGGGAACTATGGCTACACCTTC. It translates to CASSLDRGNYGYTF.

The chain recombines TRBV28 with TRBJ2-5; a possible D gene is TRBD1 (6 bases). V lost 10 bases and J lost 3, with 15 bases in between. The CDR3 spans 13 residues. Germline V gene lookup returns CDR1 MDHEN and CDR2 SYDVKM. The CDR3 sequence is CATYLQGKETQYF. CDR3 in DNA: TGTGCCACCTACCTACAGGGTAAAGAGACCCAGTACTTC.

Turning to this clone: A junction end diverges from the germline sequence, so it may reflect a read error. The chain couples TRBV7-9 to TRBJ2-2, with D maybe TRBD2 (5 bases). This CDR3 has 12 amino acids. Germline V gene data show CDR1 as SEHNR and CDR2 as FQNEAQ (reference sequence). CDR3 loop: CSSRSGTGELFF. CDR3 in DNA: TGTTCCAGCAGGTCGGGAACCGGGGAGCTGTTTTTT. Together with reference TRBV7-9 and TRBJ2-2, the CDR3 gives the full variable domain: DTGVSQNPRHKITKRGQNVTFRCDPISEHNRLYWYRQTLGQGPEFLTYFQNEAQLEKSRLLSDRFSAERPKGSFSTLEIQRTEQGDSAMYLCSSRSGTGELFFGEGSRLTVL.

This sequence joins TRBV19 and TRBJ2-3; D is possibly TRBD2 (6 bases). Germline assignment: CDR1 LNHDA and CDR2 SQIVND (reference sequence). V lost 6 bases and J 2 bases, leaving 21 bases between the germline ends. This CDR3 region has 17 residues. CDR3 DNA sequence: TGTGCCAGTAGGTCCCTCTTTTCCGGGCGGGACACAGATACGCAGTATTTT. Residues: CASRSLFSGRDTDTQYF.

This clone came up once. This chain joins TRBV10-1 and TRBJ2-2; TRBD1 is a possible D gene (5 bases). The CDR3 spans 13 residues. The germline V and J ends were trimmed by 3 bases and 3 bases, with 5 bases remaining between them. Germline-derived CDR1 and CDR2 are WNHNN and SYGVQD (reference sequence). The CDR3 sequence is CASSDRDTGELFF. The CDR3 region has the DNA TGCGCCAGCAGTGACAGGGACACCGGGGAGCTGTTTTTT.

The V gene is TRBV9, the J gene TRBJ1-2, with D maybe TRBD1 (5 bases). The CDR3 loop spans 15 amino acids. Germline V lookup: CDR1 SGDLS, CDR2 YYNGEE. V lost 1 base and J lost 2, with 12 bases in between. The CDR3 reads CASSVLPGSNYGYTF. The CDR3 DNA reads TGTGCCAGCAGCGTATTGCCAGGGTCCAACTATGGCTACACCTTC.

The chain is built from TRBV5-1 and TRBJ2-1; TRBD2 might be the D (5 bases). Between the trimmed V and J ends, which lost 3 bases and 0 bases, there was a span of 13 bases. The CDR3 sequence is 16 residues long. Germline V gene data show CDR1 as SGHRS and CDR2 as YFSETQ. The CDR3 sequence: CASSSSFSSSYNEQFF. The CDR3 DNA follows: TGCGCCAGCAGCTCTAGCTTCTCCAGCTCCTACAATGAGCAGTTCTTC.

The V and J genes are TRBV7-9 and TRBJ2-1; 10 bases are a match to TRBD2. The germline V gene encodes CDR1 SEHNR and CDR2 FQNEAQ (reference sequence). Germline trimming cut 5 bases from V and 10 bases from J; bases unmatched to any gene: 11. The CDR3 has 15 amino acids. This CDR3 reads CASSPIRTSGWEQFF. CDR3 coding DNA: TGTGCCAGCAGCCCTATACGGACTAGCGGTTGGGAGCAGTTCTTC.